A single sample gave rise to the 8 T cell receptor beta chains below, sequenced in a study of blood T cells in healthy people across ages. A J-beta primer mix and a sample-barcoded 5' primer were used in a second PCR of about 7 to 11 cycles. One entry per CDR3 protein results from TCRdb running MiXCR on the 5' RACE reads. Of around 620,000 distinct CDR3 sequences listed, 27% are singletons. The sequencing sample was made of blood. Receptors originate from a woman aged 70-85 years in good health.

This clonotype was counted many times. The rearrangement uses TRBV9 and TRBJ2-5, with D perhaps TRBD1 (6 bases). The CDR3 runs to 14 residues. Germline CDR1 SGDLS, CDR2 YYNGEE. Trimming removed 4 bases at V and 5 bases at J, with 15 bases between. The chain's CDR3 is CASSTTGLRETQYF. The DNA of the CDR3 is TGTGCCAGCAGCACCACAGGGCTACGGGAGACCCAGTACTTC.

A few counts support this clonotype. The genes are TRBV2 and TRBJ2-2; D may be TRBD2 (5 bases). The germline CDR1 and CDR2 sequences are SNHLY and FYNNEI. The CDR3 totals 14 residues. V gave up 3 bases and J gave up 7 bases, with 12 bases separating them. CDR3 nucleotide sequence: TGTGCCAGCAGTGATGTGACTAAGGGCGGGGAGCTGTTTTTT. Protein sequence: CASSDVTKGGELFF. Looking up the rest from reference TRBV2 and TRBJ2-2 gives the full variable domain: EPEVTQTPSHQVTQMGQEVILRCVPISNHLYFYWYRQILGQKVEFLVSFYNNEISEKSEIFDDQFSVERPDGSNFTLKIRSTKLEDSAMYFCASSDVTKGGELFFGEGSRLTVL.

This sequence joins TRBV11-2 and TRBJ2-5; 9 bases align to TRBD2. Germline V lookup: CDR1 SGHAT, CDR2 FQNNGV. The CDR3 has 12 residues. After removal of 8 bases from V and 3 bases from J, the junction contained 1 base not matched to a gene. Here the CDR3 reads CASRTSEETQYF. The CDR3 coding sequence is TGTGCCAGCCGGACTAGCGAAGAGACCCAGTACTTC.

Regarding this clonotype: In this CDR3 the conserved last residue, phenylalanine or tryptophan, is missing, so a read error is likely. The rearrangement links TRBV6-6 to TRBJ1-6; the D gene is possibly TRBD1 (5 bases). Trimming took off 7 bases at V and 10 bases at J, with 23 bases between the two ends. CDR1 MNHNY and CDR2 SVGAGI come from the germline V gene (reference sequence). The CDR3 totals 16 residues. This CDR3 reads CASNDKTGTFESPLHI. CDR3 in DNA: TGTGCCAGCAACGACAAAACCGGGACCTTCGAATCACCCCTCCACATT.

This CDR3 is CASSASSGGLTDTQYF. The DNA for the CDR3 is TGTGCCAGCAGCGCTTCCAGCGGGGGACTCACAGATACGCAGTATTTT. The rearrangement joins TRBV7-9 to TRBJ2-3, with 8 bases that match TRBD2. V trimming: 5 bases; J trimming: 2 bases; junction bases outside the gene matches: 9. Germline assignment: CDR1 SEHNR and CDR2 FQNEAQ (reference sequence). This CDR3 has 16 residues.

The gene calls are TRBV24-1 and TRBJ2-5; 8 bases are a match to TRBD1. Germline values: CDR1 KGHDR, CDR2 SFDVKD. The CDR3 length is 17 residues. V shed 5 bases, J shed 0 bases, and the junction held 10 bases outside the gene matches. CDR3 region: CATSAGTRGLHQETQYF. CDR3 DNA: TGTGCCACCAGTGCGGGGACCAGGGGGCTGCACCAAGAGACCCAGTACTTC.

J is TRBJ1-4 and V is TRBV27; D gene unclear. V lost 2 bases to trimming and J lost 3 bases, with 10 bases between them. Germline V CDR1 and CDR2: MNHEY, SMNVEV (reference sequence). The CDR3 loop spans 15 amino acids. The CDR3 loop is CASSLRPPPNEKLFF. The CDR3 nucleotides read TGTGCCAGCAGTTTACGCCCCCCCCCTAATGAAAAACTGTTTTTT.

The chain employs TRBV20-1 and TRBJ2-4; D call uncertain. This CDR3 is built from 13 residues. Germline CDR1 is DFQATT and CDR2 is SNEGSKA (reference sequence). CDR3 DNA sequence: TGCAGGCCCTCCCCTGGGGCCAAAAACATTCAGTACTTC. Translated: CRPSPGAKNIQYF.